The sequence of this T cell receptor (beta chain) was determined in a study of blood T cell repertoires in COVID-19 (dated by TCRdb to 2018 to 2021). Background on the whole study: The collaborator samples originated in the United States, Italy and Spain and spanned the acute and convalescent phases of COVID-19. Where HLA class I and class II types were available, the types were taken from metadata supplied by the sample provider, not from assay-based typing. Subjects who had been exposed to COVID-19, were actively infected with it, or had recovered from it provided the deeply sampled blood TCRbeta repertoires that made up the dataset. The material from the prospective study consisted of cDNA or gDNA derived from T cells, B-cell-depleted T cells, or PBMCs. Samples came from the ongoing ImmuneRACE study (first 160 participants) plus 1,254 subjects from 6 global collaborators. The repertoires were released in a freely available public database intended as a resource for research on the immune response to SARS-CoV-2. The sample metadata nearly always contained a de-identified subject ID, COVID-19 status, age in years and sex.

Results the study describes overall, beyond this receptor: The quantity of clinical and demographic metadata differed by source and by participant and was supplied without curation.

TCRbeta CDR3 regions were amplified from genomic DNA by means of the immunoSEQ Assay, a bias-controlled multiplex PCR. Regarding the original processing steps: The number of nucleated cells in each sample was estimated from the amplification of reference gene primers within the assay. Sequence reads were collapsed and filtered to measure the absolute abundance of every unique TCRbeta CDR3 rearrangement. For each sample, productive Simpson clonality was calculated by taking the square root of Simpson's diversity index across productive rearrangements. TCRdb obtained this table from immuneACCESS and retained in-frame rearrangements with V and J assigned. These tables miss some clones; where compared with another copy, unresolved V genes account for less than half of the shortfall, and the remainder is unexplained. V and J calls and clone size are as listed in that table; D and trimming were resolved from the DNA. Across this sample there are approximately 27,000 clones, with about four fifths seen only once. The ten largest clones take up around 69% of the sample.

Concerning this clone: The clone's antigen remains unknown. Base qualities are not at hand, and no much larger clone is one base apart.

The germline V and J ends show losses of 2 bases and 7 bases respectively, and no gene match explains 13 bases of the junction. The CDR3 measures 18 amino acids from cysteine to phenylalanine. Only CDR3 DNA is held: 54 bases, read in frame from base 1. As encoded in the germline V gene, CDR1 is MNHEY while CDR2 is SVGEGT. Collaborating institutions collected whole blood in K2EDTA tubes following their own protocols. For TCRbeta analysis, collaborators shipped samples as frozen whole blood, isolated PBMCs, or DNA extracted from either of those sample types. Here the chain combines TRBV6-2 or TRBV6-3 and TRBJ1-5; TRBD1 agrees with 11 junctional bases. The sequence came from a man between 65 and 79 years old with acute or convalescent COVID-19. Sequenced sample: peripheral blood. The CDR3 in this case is CASSYRTGGLSGGQPQHF. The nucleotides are TGTGCCAGCAGTTACAGGACAGGGGGCCTCTCGGGGGGACAGCCCCAGCATTTT.